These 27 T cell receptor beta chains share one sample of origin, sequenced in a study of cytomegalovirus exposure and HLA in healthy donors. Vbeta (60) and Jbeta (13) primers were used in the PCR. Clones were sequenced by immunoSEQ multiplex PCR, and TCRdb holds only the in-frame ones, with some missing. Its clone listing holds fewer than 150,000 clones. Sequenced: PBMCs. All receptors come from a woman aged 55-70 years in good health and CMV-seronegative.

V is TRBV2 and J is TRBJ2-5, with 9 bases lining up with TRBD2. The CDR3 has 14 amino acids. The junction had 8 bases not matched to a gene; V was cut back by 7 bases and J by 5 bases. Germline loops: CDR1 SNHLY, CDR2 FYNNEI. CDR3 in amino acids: CASKIAGDRETQYF. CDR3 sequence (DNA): TGTGCCAGCAAAATAGCGGGAGATCGGGAGACCCAGTACTTC.

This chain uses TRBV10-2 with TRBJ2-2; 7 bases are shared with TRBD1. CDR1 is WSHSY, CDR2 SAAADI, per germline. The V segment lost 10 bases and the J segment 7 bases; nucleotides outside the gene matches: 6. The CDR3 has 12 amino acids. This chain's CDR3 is CATSTGNGELFF. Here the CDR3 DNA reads TGCGCCACCTCGACAGGGAACGGGGAGCTGTTTTTT.

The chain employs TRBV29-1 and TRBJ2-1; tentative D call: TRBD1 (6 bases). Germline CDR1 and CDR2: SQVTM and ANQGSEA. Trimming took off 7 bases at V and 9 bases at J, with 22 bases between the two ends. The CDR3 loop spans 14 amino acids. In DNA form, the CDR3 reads TGCAGCGCCGAGGTGGGGGCAGGCTACGGTGAGCAGTTCTTC. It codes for CSAEVGAGYGEQFF.

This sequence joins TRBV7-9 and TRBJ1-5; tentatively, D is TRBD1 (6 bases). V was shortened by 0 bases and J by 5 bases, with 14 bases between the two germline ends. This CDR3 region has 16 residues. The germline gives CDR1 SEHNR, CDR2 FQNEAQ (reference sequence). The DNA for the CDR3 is TGTGCCAGCAGCTTAGCGTGGCAGGGGCGCGATCAGCCCCAGCATTTT. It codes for CASSLAWQGRDQPQHF. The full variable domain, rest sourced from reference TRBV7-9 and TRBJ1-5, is DTGVSQNPRHKITKRGQNVTFRCDPISEHNRLYWYRQTLGQGPEFLTYFQNEAQLEKSRLLSDRFSAERPKGSFSTLEIQRTEQGDSAMYLCASSLAWQGRDQPQHFGDGTRLSIL.

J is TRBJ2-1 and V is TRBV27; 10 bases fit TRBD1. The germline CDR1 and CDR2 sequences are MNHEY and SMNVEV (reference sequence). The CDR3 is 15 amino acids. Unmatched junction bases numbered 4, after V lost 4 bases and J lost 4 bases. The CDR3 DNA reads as TGTGCCAGCAGTTCCGGGACAGGGGTTTACAATGAGCAGTTCTTC. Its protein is CASSSGTGVYNEQFF.

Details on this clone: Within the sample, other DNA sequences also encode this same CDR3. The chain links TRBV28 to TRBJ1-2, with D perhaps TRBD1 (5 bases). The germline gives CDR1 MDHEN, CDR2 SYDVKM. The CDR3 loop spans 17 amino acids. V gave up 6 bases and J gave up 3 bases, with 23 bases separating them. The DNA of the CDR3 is TGTGCCAGCAGCCCTCAGGGATTAATGAGACACTACTATGGCTACACCTTC. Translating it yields CASSPQGLMRHYYGYTF.

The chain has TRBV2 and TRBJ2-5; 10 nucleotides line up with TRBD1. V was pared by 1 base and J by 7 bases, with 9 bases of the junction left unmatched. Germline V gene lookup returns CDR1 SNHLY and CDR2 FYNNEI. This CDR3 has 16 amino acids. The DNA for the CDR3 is TGTGCCAGCAGTGAAGAGGGAATTAGGACAGGGGGGACCCAGTACTTC. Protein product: CASSEEGIRTGGTQYF.

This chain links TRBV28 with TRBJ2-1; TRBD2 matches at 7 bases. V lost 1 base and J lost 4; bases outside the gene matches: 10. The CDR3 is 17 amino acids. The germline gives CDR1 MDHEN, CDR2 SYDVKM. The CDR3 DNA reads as TGTGCCAGCAGTTTATTAAGGGAGGGGAAAGGATACAATGAGCAGTTCTTC. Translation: CASSLLREGKGYNEQFF.

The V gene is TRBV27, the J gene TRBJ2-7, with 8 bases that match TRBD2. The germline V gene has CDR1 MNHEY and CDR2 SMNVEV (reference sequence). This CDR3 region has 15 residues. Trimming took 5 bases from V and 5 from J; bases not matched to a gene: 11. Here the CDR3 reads CASSLPSLAGHEQYF. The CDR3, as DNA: TGTGCCAGCAGTCTACCCTCCCTAGCGGGCCACGAGCAGTACTTC.

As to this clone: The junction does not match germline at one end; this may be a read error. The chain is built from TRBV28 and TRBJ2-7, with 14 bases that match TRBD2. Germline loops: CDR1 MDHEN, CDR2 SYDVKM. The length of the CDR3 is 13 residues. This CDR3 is CASSHGLAGGQDF. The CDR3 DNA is TGTGCCAGCAGTCATGGACTAGCGGGAGGACAGGACTTC.

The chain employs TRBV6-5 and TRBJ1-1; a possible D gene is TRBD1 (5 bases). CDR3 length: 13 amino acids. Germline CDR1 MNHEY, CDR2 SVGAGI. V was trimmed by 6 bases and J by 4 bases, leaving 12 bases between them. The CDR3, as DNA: TGTGCCAGCAGGCCCCAGGGAAGCACTGAAGCTTTCTTT. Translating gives CASRPQGSTEAFF.

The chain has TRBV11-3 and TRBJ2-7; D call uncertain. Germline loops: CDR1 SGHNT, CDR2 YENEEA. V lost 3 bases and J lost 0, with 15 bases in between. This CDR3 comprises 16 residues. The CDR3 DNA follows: TGTGCCAGCAGCTTTCTAACGCGCTCACCCTCCTACGAGCAGTACTTC. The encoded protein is CASSFLTRSPSYEQYF.

The DNA of the CDR3 is TGTGCCAGCAGTTCTAGGACTGACAATGAGCAGTTCTTC. This translates into CASSSRTDNEQFF. This chain uses TRBV2 with TRBJ2-1; D perhaps matches TRBD2 (5 bases). The CDR3 runs 13 residues. The germline gives CDR1 SNHLY, CDR2 FYNNEI. V shed 5 bases and J shed 5 bases, with 10 bases lying between them.

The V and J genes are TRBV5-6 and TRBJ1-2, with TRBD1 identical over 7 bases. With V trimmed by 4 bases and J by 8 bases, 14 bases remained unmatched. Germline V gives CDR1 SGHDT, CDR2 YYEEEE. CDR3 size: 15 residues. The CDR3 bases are TGTGCCAGCAGCCTAAAGGACAGGACGAGTAGGGGCTACACCTTC. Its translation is CASSLKDRTSRGYTF.

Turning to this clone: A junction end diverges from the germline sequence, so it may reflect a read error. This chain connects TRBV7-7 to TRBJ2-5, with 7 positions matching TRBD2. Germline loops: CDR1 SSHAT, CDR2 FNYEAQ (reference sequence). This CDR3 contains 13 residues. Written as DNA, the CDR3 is TGTGCTAGCAGCTTGTGGGGGGGAGAGACCCAGTACTTC. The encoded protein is CASSLWGGETQYF.

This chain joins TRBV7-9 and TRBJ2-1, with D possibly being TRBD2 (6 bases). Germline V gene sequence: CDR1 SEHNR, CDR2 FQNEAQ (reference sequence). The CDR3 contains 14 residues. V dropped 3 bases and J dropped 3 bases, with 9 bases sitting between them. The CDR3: CASSLGGNYNEQFF. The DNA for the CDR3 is TGTGCCAGCAGCTTGGGCGGGAACTACAATGAGCAGTTCTTC.

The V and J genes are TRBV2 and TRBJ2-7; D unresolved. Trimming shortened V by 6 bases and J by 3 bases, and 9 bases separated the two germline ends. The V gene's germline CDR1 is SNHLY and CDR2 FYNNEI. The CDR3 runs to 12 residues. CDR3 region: CASSGPGYEQYF. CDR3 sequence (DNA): TGTGCCAGCAGCGGTCCTGGCTACGAGCAGTACTTC.

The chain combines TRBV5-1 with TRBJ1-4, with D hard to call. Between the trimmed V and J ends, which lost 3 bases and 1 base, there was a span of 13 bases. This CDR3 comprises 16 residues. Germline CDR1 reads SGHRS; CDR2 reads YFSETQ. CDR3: CASSSTPGRTNEKLFF. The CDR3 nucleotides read TGCGCCAGCAGCTCTACCCCCGGGAGAACTAATGAAAAACTGTTTTTT.

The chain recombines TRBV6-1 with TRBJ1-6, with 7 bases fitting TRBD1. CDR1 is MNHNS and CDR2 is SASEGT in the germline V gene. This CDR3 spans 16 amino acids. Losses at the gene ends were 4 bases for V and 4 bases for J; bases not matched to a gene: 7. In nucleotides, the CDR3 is TGTGCCAGCAGTGTCCACGACAGGGCATATAATTCACCCCTCCACTTT. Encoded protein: CASSVHDRAYNSPLHF.

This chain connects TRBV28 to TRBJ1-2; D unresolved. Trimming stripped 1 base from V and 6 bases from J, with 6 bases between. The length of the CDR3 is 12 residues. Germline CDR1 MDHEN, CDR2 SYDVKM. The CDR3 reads CASSLSPDGYTF. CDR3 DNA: TGTGCCAGCAGTTTATCCCCGGATGGCTACACCTTC.

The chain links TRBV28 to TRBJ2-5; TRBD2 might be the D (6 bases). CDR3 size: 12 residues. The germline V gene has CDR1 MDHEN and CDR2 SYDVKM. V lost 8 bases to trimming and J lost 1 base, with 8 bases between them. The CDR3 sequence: CASQAGQETQYF. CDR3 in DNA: TGTGCCAGCCAAGCGGGCCAAGAGACCCAGTACTTC.

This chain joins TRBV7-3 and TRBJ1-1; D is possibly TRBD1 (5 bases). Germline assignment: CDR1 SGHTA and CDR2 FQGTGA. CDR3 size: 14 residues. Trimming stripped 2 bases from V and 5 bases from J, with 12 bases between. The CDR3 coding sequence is TGTGCCAGCAGCTTAGATCGTCAGGGAACTGAAGCTTTCTTT. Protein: CASSLDRQGTEAFF.

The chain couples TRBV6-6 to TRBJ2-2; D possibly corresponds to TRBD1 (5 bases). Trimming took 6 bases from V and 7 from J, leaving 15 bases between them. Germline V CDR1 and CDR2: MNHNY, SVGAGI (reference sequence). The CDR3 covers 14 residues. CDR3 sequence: CASRSYTGHGELFF. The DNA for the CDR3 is TGTGCCAGCAGGTCGTATACAGGTCACGGGGAGCTGTTTTTT.

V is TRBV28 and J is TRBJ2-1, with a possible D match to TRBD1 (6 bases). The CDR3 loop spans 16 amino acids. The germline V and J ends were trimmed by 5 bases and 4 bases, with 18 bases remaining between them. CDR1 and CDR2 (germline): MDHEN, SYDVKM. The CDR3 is CASSILGAGLYNEQFF. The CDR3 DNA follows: TGTGCCAGCAGTATCCTGGGGGCGGGCCTTTACAATGAGCAGTTCTTC.

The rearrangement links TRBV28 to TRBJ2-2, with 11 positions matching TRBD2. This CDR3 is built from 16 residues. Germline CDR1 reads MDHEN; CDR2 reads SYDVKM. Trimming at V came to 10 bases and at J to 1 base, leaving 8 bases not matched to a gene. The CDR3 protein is CATRLAGRLNTGELFF. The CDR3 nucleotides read TGTGCCACCCGACTAGCGGGGCGCTTGAACACCGGGGAGCTGTTTTTT.

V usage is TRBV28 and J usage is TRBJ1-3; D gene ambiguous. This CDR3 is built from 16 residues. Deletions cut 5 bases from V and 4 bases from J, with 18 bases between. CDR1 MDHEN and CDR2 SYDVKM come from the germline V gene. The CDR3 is CASSEPRTDPGNTIYF. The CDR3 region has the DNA TGTGCCAGCAGTGAACCGAGAACAGACCCGGGAAACACCATATATTTT.

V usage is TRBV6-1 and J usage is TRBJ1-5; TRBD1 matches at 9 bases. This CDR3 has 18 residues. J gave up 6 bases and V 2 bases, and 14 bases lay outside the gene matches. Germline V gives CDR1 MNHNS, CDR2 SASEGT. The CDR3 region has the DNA TGTGCCAGCAGTGAATTTTGGGTGAGACAGGGGGGGTCTCAGCCCCAGCATTTT. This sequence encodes CASSEFWVRQGGSQPQHF.